The present T cell receptor (beta chain) was sequenced within a study of blood T cell repertoires in COVID-19. About the study: Sources were T cells, B-cell-depleted T cells, or PBMCs; the material itself was cDNA or gDNA.

Assay used: immunoSEQ multiplex PCR; TCRdb lists only in-frame clones, some missing. The profile shows 250,000 or so clones, approximately 90% of them singletons. Cohorts were based on clinical histories the participants reported. Germline lookup yields CDR1 LGHDT and CDR2 YNNKEL (reference sequence). The length of the CDR3 is 13 residues. V shed 0 bases and J shed 9 bases, with 9 bases lying between them. The sequenced sample was PBMCs or T cells enriched from blood (not recorded which). The V gene is TRBV3-1 (or the pseudogene TRBV3-2), the J gene TRBJ2-1; D remains ambiguous. This receptor was identified in a man aged 40-50 years who had been exposed to COVID-19. This CDR3 reads CASSQERRSEQFF. DNA of the CDR3: TGTGCCAGCAGCCAAGAAAGACGGAGTGAGCAGTTCTTC.